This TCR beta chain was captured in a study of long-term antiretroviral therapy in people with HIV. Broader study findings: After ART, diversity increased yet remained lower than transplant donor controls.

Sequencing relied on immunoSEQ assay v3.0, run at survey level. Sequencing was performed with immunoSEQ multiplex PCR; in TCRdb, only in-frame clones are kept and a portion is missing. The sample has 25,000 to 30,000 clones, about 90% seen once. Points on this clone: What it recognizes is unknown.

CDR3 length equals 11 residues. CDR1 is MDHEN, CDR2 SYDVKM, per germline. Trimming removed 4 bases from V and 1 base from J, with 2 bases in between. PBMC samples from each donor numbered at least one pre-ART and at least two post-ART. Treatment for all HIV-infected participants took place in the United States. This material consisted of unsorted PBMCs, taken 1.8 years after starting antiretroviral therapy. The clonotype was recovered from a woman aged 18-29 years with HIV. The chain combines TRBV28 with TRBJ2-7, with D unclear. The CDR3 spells CASSSSYEQYF. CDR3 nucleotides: TGTGCCAGCAGTTCTTCCTACGAGCAGTACTTC.